This TCR beta chain was identified in a study of T cell repertoires in aging, cancer and after chemotherapy. Looking at the study overall: Donors were grouped into six age bands spanning 30 or younger through 70 or older. Repeat sampling of healthy donors over several months to years showed clear clonal overlap. The full dataset contained several million TCR reads.

This clonotype was detected a few times. Peripheral blood genomic DNA, not sorted cells or RNA, was the template. Rearranged V-D-J TRB sequences were amplified with a mixed TRB-A/B primer pool. Each CDR3 protein gets one entry after TCRdb re-called the multiplex PCR reads with MiXCR. Among about 10,000 distinct CDR3 sequences listed, roughly 37% were seen once. Sequencing was carried out using blood. This TCR was sampled from a human donor in good health.

The CDR3 DNA sequence: TGTGCCAGCAGTTATGGGCAGAGTACCAACTATGGCTACACCTTC. It specifies CASSYGQSTNYGYTF. V and J are TRBV6-5 and TRBJ1-2, with D uncertain. There are 15 residues in the CDR3. V was pared by 3 bases and J by 2 bases, with 13 bases between. The germline V gene encodes CDR1 MNHEY and CDR2 SVGAGI.